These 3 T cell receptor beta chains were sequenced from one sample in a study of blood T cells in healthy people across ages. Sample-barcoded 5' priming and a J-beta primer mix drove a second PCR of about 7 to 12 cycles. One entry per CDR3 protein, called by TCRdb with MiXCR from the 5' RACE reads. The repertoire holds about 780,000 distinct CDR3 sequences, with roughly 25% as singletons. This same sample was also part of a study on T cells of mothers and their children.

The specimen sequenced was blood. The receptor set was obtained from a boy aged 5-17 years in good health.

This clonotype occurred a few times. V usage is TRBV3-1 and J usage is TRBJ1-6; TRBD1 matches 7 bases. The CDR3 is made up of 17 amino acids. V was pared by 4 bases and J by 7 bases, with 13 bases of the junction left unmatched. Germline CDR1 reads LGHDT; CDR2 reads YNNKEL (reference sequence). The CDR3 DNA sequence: TGTGCCAGCAGCCCCGGACAGGCCCGGGTGAGGAATTCACCCCTCCACTTT. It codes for CASSPGQARVRNSPLHF.

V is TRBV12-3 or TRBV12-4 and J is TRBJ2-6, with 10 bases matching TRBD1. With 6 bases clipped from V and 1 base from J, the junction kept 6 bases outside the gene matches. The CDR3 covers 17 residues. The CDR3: CASRVTGGRSGANVLTF. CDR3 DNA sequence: TGTGCCAGCAGAGTGACAGGGGGCAGGTCTGGGGCCAACGTCCTGACTTTC.

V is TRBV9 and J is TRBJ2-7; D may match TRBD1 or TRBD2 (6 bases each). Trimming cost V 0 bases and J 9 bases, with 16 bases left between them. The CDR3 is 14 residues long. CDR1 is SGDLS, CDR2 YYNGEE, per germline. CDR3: CASSVAGAQGVQYF. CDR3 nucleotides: TGTGCCAGCAGCGTAGCGGGGGCCCAAGGGGTGCAGTACTTC.